Below, 15 T cell receptor beta chains from the same sample are listed, as sequenced in a study of cytomegalovirus exposure and HLA in healthy donors. In the PCR, 60 Vbeta and 13 Jbeta primers were used. The protocol was immunoSEQ multiplex PCR, while the TCRdb copy is restricted to in-frame clones and leaves out a portion. This table holds roughly 140,000 clones, almost 80% found once. Sequencing was done on a sample of PBMCs. All receptors come from a woman in her forties in good health and CMV-seropositive.

This chain links TRBV6-5 with TRBJ1-6; D call uncertain. The ends were cut back, 6 bases at V and 7 bases at J, with 13 bases in the middle. Germline values: CDR1 MNHEY, CDR2 SVGAGI. The CDR3 consists of 14 residues. CDR3 protein: CASSTGAPNSPLHF. DNA for the CDR3: TGTGCCAGCAGCACTGGAGCCCCGAATTCACCCCTCCACTTT.

This clone was observed a handful of times. The chain has TRBV5-4 and TRBJ2-3; TRBD2 aligns across 11 bases. CDR3 length equals 19 residues. The germline gives CDR1 SGHNT, CDR2 YYREEE (reference sequence). V trimming: 0 bases; J trimming: 1 base; junction bases outside the gene matches: 10. CDR3 nucleotide sequence: TGTGCCAGCAGCTTGGCCATGGTAGCGGGGGGGCCGCGCACAGATACGCAGTATTTT. Encoded protein: CASSLAMVAGGPRTDTQYF.

The gene calls are TRBV4-1 and TRBJ1-1; D perhaps matches TRBD1 (5 bases). Germline V gene lookup returns CDR1 MGHRA and CDR2 YSYEKL. V lost 1 base and J lost 5, with 14 bases in between. This CDR3 spans 15 amino acids. CDR3 DNA: TGCGCCAGCAGCCAAGGTACAGGCCTATATACTGAAGCTTTCTTT. Translated: CASSQGTGLYTEAFF.

The V call is TRBV11-2, the J call TRBJ2-5; D not resolved. The V and J ends lost 0 bases and 5 bases respectively, with 4 bases between them. There are 12 residues in the CDR3. CDR1 and CDR2 from the germline V gene are SGHAT and FQNNGV. The CDR3 DNA reads as TGTGCCAGCAGCTTAGATTCGGAGACCCAGTACTTC. Its protein product is CASSLDSETQYF.

This clone appeared a single time. The chain couples TRBV19 to TRBJ1-2; the match to TRBD1 covers 7 bases. Germline V gives CDR1 LNHDA, CDR2 SQIVND (reference sequence). Trimming removed 6 bases from V and 7 bases from J; junction bases left unmatched: 5. The CDR3 has 12 amino acids. The CDR3 here is CASSRAGGGYTF. DNA for the CDR3: TGTGCCAGTAGCCGAGCAGGGGGTGGCTACACCTTC.

Only one count was recorded for this clone. The chain combines TRBV19 with TRBJ2-6; no clear D gene. There are 13 residues in the CDR3. V was pared by 6 bases and J by 1 base, with 4 bases between. Germline lookup yields CDR1 LNHDA and CDR2 SQIVND (reference sequence). The CDR3 sequence is CASRESGANVLTF. The CDR3 DNA sequence: TGTGCCAGTAGGGAGTCTGGGGCCAACGTCCTGACTTTC.

The rearrangement uses TRBV5-1 and TRBJ2-3; TRBD1 agrees at 8 bases. The germline V gene has CDR1 SGHRS and CDR2 YFSETQ. V lost 0 bases and J lost 2; bases outside the gene matches: 8. This CDR3 spans 17 amino acids. This chain's CDR3 is CASSLEGRGRPTDTQYF. As DNA, the CDR3 is TGCGCCAGCAGCTTGGAGGGCAGGGGGCGCCCCACAGATACGCAGTATTTT.

This chain links TRBV5-6 with TRBJ2-5; perhaps TRBD1 as D (6 bases). The CDR3 length is 13 residues. Germline V gene sequence: CDR1 SGHDT, CDR2 YYEEEE. V was shortened by 5 bases and J by 2 bases, with 10 bases between the two germline ends. The DNA for the CDR3 is TGTGCCAGCAGTTTCGGGACACAAGAGACCCAGTACTTC. Translated: CASSFGTQETQYF. The variable domain in full, with the rest retrieved from reference TRBV5-6 and TRBJ2-5, is DAGVTQSPTHLIKTRGQQVTLRCSPKSGHDTVSWYQQALGQGPQFIFQYYEEEERQRGNFPDRFSGHQFPNYSSELNVNALLLGDSALYLCASSFGTQETQYFGPGTRLLVL.

This clone was found a few times. The chain links TRBV5-1 to TRBJ1-2; D possibly corresponds to TRBD1 (6 bases). Germline V gene sequence: CDR1 SGHRS, CDR2 YFSETQ. With 4 bases removed from V and 3 bases from J, the gap between germline ends came to 13 bases. The CDR3 runs 14 residues. The CDR3 nucleotides are TGCGCCAGCAGCCCATCAGGGGAACACTATGGCTACACCTTC. Translating it yields CASSPSGEHYGYTF.

This clone was observed a single time. The gene calls are TRBV5-4 and TRBJ2-5; a weak D match, TRBD1 (6 bases). The CDR3 is 14 residues long. Germline CDR1 reads SGHNT; CDR2 reads YYREEE (reference sequence). Trimming stripped 4 bases from V and 1 base from J, with 11 bases between. The CDR3 sequence is CASSPGQSQETQYF. The CDR3 coding sequence is TGTGCCAGCAGCCCCGGACAGAGCCAAGAGACCCAGTACTTC.

This clone appeared a few times. V gene TRBV18 combines with J gene TRBJ1-2; a weak D match, TRBD1 (5 bases). With 1 base removed from V and 2 bases from J, the gap between germline ends came to 5 bases. In germline, CDR1 is KGHSH, CDR2 LQKENI. The CDR3 loop spans 13 amino acids. CDR3 protein: CASSPQGNYGYTF. CDR3 DNA sequence: TGTGCCAGCTCACCACAGGGGAACTATGGCTACACCTTC. Together with reference TRBV18 and TRBJ1-2, the CDR3 gives the full variable domain: NAGVMQNPRHLVRRRGQEARLRCSPMKGHSHVYWYRQLPEEGLKFMVYLQKENIIDESGMPKERFSAEFPKEGPSILRIQQVVRGDSAAYFCASSPQGNYGYTFGSGTRLTVV.

The chain uses TRBV6-5 and TRBJ2-7; a possible D gene is TRBD2 (5 bases). The CDR3 has 14 residues. Trimming left V 8 bases short and J 2 bases short, with 16 bases between. CDR1 is MNHEY and CDR2 is SVGAGI in the germline V gene. CDR3 DNA: TGTGCCAGCCAGAGGACGTACGGGACCTACGAGCAGTACTTC. Translated, it gives CASQRTYGTYEQYF.

The chain links TRBV5-1 to TRBJ1-2; the match to TRBD1 covers 11 bases. Germline V CDR1 and CDR2: SGHRS, YFSETQ. The CDR3 is made up of 17 amino acids. V was clipped by 0 bases and J by 4 bases; unmatched bases: 8. The CDR3 here is CASSLAPGDRGTYGYTF. DNA of the CDR3: TGCGCCAGCAGCTTGGCTCCCGGGGACAGGGGGACCTATGGCTACACCTTC.

This clone occurred once. The V and J genes are TRBV7-6 and TRBJ2-5; TRBD2 is a possible D gene (5 bases). Between the trimmed V and J ends, which lost 5 bases and 5 bases, there was a span of 15 bases. The CDR3 length is 14 residues. Germline assignment: CDR1 SGHVS and CDR2 FNYEAQ. The CDR3, as DNA: TGTGCCAGCAGCCGTACACTAGTGGGGGAGACCCAGTACTTC. Translating gives CASSRTLVGETQYF.

The rearrangement joins TRBV11-1 to TRBJ2-5, with 8 bases fitting TRBD2. The CDR3 runs to 16 residues. Germline V gene lookup returns CDR1 SGHAT and CDR2 FQDESV (reference sequence). With V trimmed by 5 bases and J by 5 bases, 13 bases remained unmatched. CDR3 DNA sequence: TGTGCCAGCAGCCTTAATGGAGCGGGGGTGGGGGAGACCCAGTACTTC. It translates to CASSLNGAGVGETQYF. The entire variable domain, with the rest obtained from reference TRBV11-1 and TRBJ2-5, is as follows: EAEVAQSPRYKITEKSQAVAFWCDPISGHATLYWYRQILGQGPELLVQFQDESVVDDSQLPKDRFSAERLKGVDSTLKIQPAELGDSAMYLCASSLNGAGVGETQYFGPGTRLLVL.